Presented here are 11 T cell receptor beta chains from one specimen sequenced in a study of T cells in localized non-small cell lung cancer. The table came from immunoSEQ multiplex PCR; TCRdb's copy has only in-frame clones and leaves some out. The sample carries approximately 15,000 clones, 90% recorded once. Sequencing was performed on peripheral blood mononuclear cells, taken before any cancer treatment. These receptor sequences come from a woman between 35 and 70 years old with stage III lung adenocarcinoma.

V and J are TRBV5-8 and TRBJ2-3; D remains ambiguous. The germline V gene has CDR1 SGHTS and CDR2 YDEGEE. The V gene lost 0 bases and the J gene lost 2 bases, with 4 bases spanning the gap. The CDR3 totals 13 residues. The CDR3 spells CASSLGHTDTQYF. In DNA form, the CDR3 reads TGTGCCAGCAGCTTGGGCCACACAGATACGCAGTATTTT.

The CDR3 region has the DNA TGTGCTAGTGTTACTCTCGGGGGATCCTATAATTCACCCCTCCACTTT. Translation: CASVTLGGSYNSPLHF. J is TRBJ1-6 and V is TRBV12-5; D may be TRBD1 (5 bases). Between the trimmed V and J ends, which lost 7 bases and 1 base, there was a span of 14 bases. CDR3 size: 16 residues. The germline gives CDR1 LGHNT, CDR2 FRNRAP.

This clone was seen only a few times. The chain couples TRBV2 to TRBJ1-1; perhaps TRBD1 as D (5 bases). The germline CDR1 and CDR2 sequences are SNHLY and FYNNEI. The V gene lost 4 bases and the J gene lost 0 bases, with 9 bases spanning the gap. This CDR3 is 14 amino acids long. Written as DNA, the CDR3 is TGTGCCAGCAGTGGGGACGGAGTGAACACTGAAGCTTTCTTT. Translation gives CASSGDGVNTEAFF.

The rearrangement joins TRBV19 to TRBJ2-3, with 8 bases lining up with TRBD2. Germline CDR1 LNHDA, CDR2 SQIVND (reference sequence). The ends lost 5 bases at V and 1 base at J; junction bases unmatched: 2. The CDR3 contains 14 residues. CDR3 sequence (DNA): TGTGCCAGTAGTCAGACTAGCGGCACAGATACGCAGTATTTT. Protein: CASSQTSGTDTQYF.

V and J are TRBV19 and TRBJ2-5, with a weak D call TRBD2 (5 bases). Germline V gene sequence: CDR1 LNHDA, CDR2 SQIVND (reference sequence). This CDR3 is 13 amino acids long. Trimming removed 6 bases at V and 5 bases at J, with 13 bases between. The CDR3 region is CASSPGNVETQYF. Written as DNA, the CDR3 is TGTGCCAGTAGCCCGGGGAACGTGGAGACCCAGTACTTC.

The gene calls are TRBV27 and TRBJ1-2; TRBD1 aligns across 9 bases. The CDR3 has 15 residues. V was clipped by 0 bases and J by 2 bases; unmatched bases: 1. Germline CDR1 MNHEY, CDR2 SMNVEV (reference sequence). CDR3 region: CASSLSDRGNYGYTF. The CDR3 DNA reads as TGTGCCAGCAGTTTATCGGACAGGGGCAACTATGGCTACACCTTC.

The V gene is TRBV27, the J gene TRBJ1-1; TRBD1 is a possible D gene (5 bases). V was trimmed by 5 bases and J by 0 bases, leaving 10 bases between them. The CDR3 extends over 14 amino acids. The germline gives CDR1 MNHEY, CDR2 SMNVEV (reference sequence). The CDR3 DNA sequence: TGTGCCAGCAGTCCAGGGACGGTGAACACTGAAGCTTTCTTT. Protein product: CASSPGTVNTEAFF.

This clone was observed a few times. The V call is TRBV25-1, the J call TRBJ2-2, with no clear D. CDR1 and CDR2 (germline): MGHDK, SYGVNS. Trimming removed 2 bases at V and 3 bases at J, with 10 bases between. The CDR3 runs 15 residues. CDR3: CASSERALYTGELFF. CDR3 DNA sequence: TGTGCCAGCAGTGAAAGGGCCCTTTACACCGGGGAGCTGTTTTTT.

The chain uses TRBV9 and TRBJ2-2; D possibly corresponds to TRBD1 (6 bases). With 3 bases removed from V and 1 base from J, the gap between germline ends came to 10 bases. The CDR3 is 15 residues long. Germline CDR1 is SGDLS and CDR2 is YYNGEE. The CDR3 reads CASSGTTGNTGELFF. The CDR3 DNA is TGTGCCAGCAGCGGGACGACAGGGAACACCGGGGAGCTGTTTTTT.

The chain combines TRBV6-5 with TRBJ2-2, with D perhaps matching TRBD1 or TRBD2 (5 bases each). This CDR3 region has 14 residues. Trimming took 7 bases from V and 1 from J, leaving 10 bases between them. Germline values: CDR1 MNHEY, CDR2 SVGAGI. The DNA for the CDR3 is TGTGCCAGCATGGGGACGGTGAACACCGGGGAGCTGTTTTTT. It translates to CASMGTVNTGELFF.

V gene TRBV7-2 combines with J gene TRBJ1-5; D is possibly TRBD1 (6 bases). The CDR3 totals 15 residues. V lost 1 base and J lost 7, with 14 bases in between. CDR1 and CDR2 (germline): SGHTA, FQGNSA. CDR3 DNA: TGTGCCAGCAGCTTAGAGGGGGAGGCTCGACAGCCCCAGCATTTT. This codes for CASSLEGEARQPQHF.